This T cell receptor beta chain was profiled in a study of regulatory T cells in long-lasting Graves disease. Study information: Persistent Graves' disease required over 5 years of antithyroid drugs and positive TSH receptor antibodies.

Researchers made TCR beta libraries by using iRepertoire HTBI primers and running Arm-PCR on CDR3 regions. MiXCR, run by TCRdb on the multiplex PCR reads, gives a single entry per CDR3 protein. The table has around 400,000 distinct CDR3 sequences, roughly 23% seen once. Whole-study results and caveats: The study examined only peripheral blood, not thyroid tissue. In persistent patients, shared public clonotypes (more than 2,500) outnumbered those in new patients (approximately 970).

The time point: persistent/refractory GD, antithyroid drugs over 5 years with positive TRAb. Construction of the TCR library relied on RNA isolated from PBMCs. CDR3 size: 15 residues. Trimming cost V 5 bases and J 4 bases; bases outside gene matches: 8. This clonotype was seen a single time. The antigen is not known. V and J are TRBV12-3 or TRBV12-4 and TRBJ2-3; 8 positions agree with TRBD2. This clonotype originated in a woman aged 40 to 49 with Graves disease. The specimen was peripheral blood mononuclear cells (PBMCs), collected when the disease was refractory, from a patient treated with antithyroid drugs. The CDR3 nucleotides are TGTGCCAGCAGTCTAACAGGACTAGCCGCAGATACGCAGTATTTT. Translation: CASSLTGLAADTQYF.